These T cell receptor beta chains were read from a single sample in a study of shared clonotypes between healthy human individuals. Assay used: immunoSEQ multiplex PCR; TCRdb lists only in-frame clones, some missing. The sample yields about 2 million clones, about 95% seen once. Sequenced input: naive CD8+ T cells sorted from blood. These receptors all come from a man between 18 and 29 years old in good health. Each CDR3 is given with its conserved first and last residue. The order of the fields is V gene, J gene, clone size, D gene, CDR3 protein, CDR3 DNA. The D gene is left open where the match is weak. Not every row has a clone size; where given, it reads once, few, many or a size class.

>TRBV9|TRBJ2-7|once|.
CASSALVNGYEQYF
TGTGCCAGCAGCGCCCTCGTCAACGGCTACGAGCAGTACTTC
>TRBV7-9|TRBJ2-7|.|TRBD2
CASSNSGAEQYF
TGTGCCAGCAGCAATAGCGGGGCCGAGCAGTACTTC
>TRBV6-6|TRBJ1-3|.|.
CASSLEFTGTTIYF
TGTGCCAGCAGTCTCGAATTTACAGGGACCACCATATATTTT
>TRBV5-1|TRBJ2-1|.|.
CASSLLAENYNEQFF
TGCGCCAGCAGCTTGTTGGCAGAGAACTACAATGAGCAGTTCTTC
>TRBV7-9|TRBJ1-1|.|.
CASRGTPPEAFF
TGTGCCAGCCGGGGGACCCCCCCTGAAGCTTTCTTT
>TRBV27|TRBJ1-1|.|.
CASSLSGSEAFF
TGTGCCAGCAGTTTGTCAGGCTCTGAAGCTTTCTTT
>TRBV6-7|TRBJ2-2|.|TRBD2
CASSYLGTSGRVPGELFF
TGTGCCAGCAGTTACTTGGGGACTAGCGGGAGAGTACCCGGGGAGCTGTTTTTT
>TRBV6-5|TRBJ1-1|.|TRBD1
CASSYSSGGPEAFF
TGTGCCAGCAGTTACTCGTCAGGGGGCCCTGAAGCTTTCTTT
>TRBV14|TRBJ2-7|.|TRBD2
CASSLGGLAGAYEQYF
TGTGCCAGCAGCCTAGGGGGACTAGCGGGAGCCTACGAGCAGTACTTC
>TRBV19|TRBJ2-5|.|.
CASSINDGETQYF
TGTGCCAGTAGTATTAACGACGGCGAGACCCAGTACTTC
>TRBV30|TRBJ1-6|.|.
CAWSVGDNSPLHF
TGTGCCTGGAGTGTAGGGGATAATTCACCCCTCCACTTT
>TRBV6-5|TRBJ1-5|.|TRBD1
CASSPDRAHQPQHF
TGTGCCAGCAGCCCAGACAGGGCCCATCAGCCCCAGCATTTT
>TRBV30|TRBJ2-7|.|TRBD1
CAWSLGQGYSYEQYF
TGTGCCTGGAGTTTGGGACAGGGATACTCCTACGAGCAGTACTTC
>TRBV4-3|TRBJ2-1|.|.
CASSVNSGNEQFF
TGCGCCAGCAGCGTGAACAGCGGCAATGAGCAGTTCTTC
>TRBV27|TRBJ1-6|.|.
CASKGSESGNSPLHF
TGTGCCAGCAAAGGGTCGGAAAGTGGGAATTCACCCCTCCACTTT
>TRBV28|TRBJ2-2|once|.
CASRQKVNIYTGELFF
TGTGCCAGCAGACAGAAGGTCAACATCTATACCGGGGAGCTGTTTTTT
>TRBV28|TRBJ1-1|once|.
CASSPGGEAFF
TGTGCCAGCAGCCCGGGGGGAGAAGCTTTCTTT
>TRBV27|TRBJ2-4|.|TRBD2
CASSPGGLATKNIQYF
TGTGCCAGCAGCCCCGGCGGACTAGCCACCAAAAACATTCAGTACTTC
>TRBV7-9|TRBJ2-1|.|TRBD2
CASSRTGLANEQFF
TGTGCCAGCAGCCGCACTGGACTAGCCAATGAGCAGTTCTTC
>TRBV5-1|TRBJ2-7|.|.
CASSLERAYEQYF
TGCGCCAGCAGCTTGGAAAGGGCCTACGAGCAGTACTTC
>TRBV4-1|TRBJ1-5|.|.
CASSQEGPSGQPQHF
TGCGCCAGCAGCCAAGAAGGGCCGTCCGGGCAGCCCCAGCATTTT
>TRBV6-5|TRBJ2-7|.|TRBD2
CASSYTSGSYEQYF
TGTGCCAGCAGTTACACTAGCGGCTCCTACGAGCAGTACTTC
>TRBV29-1|TRBJ2-2|.|TRBD1
CSVEGSGTANTGELFF
TGCAGCGTTGAAGGCTCCGGGACAGCGAACACCGGGGAGCTGTTTTTT
>TRBV7-9|TRBJ1-5|.|.
CASTMSNQPQHF
TGTGCCAGCACAATGAGCAATCAGCCCCAGCATTTT
>TRBV29-1|TRBJ2-1|.|.
CSVEVAGRYNEQFF
TGCAGCGTTGAAGTTGCGGGCCGCTACAATGAGCAGTTCTTC
>TRBV28|TRBJ2-5|.|.
CASSLGAGEQETQYF
TGTGCCAGCAGTTTAGGGGCAGGAGAACAAGAGACCCAGTACTTC
>TRBV7-9|TRBJ2-7|.|.
CASSLAGQSDEQYF
TGTGCCAGCAGCTTAGCGGGACAAAGCGACGAGCAGTACTTC
>TRBV27|TRBJ1-1|.|.
CASSLASDTEAFF
TGTGCCAGCAGTTTAGCCTCGGACACTGAAGCTTTCTTT
>TRBV13|TRBJ2-1|.|.
CASSFRDNSDWHNEQFF
TGTGCCAGCAGCTTCCGGGACAATTCCGATTGGCACAATGAGCAGTTCTTC
>TRBV25-1|TRBJ2-7|.|.
CASNSGFYEQYF
TGTGCCAGCAACTCCGGGTTCTACGAGCAGTACTTC
>TRBV6-6|TRBJ1-1|.|.
CASSLLTGLNTEAFF
TGTGCCAGCTCCCTTTTGACAGGATTGAACACTGAAGCTTTCTTT
>TRBV7-2|TRBJ2-1|.|TRBD2
CASSLVLAGTLSYNEQFF
TGTGCCAGCAGCTTAGTCCTAGCGGGTACCCTCTCCTACAATGAGCAGTTCTTC
>TRBV28|TRBJ2-7|.|.
CASSPPGESSYEQYF
TGTGCCAGCAGTCCCCCGGGGGAAAGCTCCTACGAGCAGTACTTC
>TRBV7-9|TRBJ2-1|.|.
CASSLDSGGSGSYNEQFF
TGTGCCAGCAGCTTAGATTCTGGTGGTAGCGGTTCCTACAATGAGCAGTTCTTC
>TRBV6-5|TRBJ1-3|.|.
CASSYATGNTIYF
TGTGCCAGCAGTTACGCAACTGGAAACACCATATATTTT
>TRBV11-2|TRBJ2-1|.|.
CASSSDPLQQFF
TGTGCCAGCAGCTCGGACCCCCTGCAGCAGTTCTTC
>TRBV30|TRBJ1-2|few|.
CAWTPTLGGQLFF
TGTGCCTGGACCCCCACCCTCGGAGGTCAGCTTTTCTTC